The 4 T cell receptor beta chains below were found in one sample sequenced in a study of Ad26.COV2.S vaccination and SARS-CoV-2 variants. Sample treatment: 19 received Ad26.COV2.S at low or high dose, single or two shots; roughly 5 received placebo; per-sample allocation not given. Sampling occurred on day 63 after the first vaccine or placebo injection. Method: immunoSEQ multiplex PCR; TCRdb's copy keeps in-frame clones and lacks some. The sample has 250,000 or so clones, around nine tenths seen once. The source was peripheral blood, collected in a trial of Ad26.COV2.S vaccine versus placebo. These receptor sequences come from a person aged 18-65 years who received the Ad26.COV2.S COVID-19 vaccine or a placebo.

The V and J genes are TRBV29-1 and TRBJ2-3; TRBD1 aligns across 10 bases. Unmatched junction bases numbered 6, after V lost 4 bases and J lost 5 bases. This CDR3 region has 14 residues. Germline V gene sequence: CDR1 SQVTM, CDR2 ANQGSEA. CDR3 sequence reads: CSVVGQGIGDTQYF. DNA of the CDR3: TGCAGCGTTGTGGGACAGGGGATAGGAGATACGCAGTATTTT.

J is TRBJ2-5 and V is TRBV7-2, with a tentative D call TRBD1 (5 bases). Trimming stripped 5 bases from V and 5 bases from J, with 18 bases between. The CDR3 length is 15 residues. Germline values: CDR1 SGHTA, CDR2 FQGNSA. The DNA for the CDR3 is TGTGCCAGCAGCCCCCAGGGCAGGGTGATGGAGACCCAGTACTTC. Translating gives CASSPQGRVMETQYF. Looking up the rest from reference TRBV7-2 and TRBJ2-5 gives the full variable domain: GAGVSQSPSNKVTEKGKDVELRCDPISGHTALYWYRQSLGQGLEFLIYFQGNSAPDKSGLPSDRFSAERTGGSVSTLTIQRTQQEDSAVYLCASSPQGRVMETQYFGPGTRLLVL.

The rearrangement joins TRBV7-2 to TRBJ1-2; TRBD1 matches 9 bases. The CDR3 is 13 amino acids. Losses at the gene ends were 5 bases for V and 8 bases for J; bases not matched to a gene: 6. Germline V gene lookup returns CDR1 SGHTA and CDR2 FQGNSA. CDR3 region: CASSRTGAGGYTF. The CDR3 region has the DNA TGTGCCAGCAGCCGGACAGGGGCGGGAGGCTACACCTTC.

The chain is built from TRBV7-8 and TRBJ1-2; 7 bases are a match to TRBD1. CDR1 and CDR2 from the germline V gene are SGHVS and FQNEAQ. The CDR3 length is 14 residues. After removal of 4 bases from V and 3 bases from J, the junction contained 5 bases not matched to a gene. The chain's CDR3 is CASSSAGQDYGYTF. DNA for the CDR3: TGTGCCAGCAGCTCCGCCGGACAGGACTATGGCTACACCTTC.